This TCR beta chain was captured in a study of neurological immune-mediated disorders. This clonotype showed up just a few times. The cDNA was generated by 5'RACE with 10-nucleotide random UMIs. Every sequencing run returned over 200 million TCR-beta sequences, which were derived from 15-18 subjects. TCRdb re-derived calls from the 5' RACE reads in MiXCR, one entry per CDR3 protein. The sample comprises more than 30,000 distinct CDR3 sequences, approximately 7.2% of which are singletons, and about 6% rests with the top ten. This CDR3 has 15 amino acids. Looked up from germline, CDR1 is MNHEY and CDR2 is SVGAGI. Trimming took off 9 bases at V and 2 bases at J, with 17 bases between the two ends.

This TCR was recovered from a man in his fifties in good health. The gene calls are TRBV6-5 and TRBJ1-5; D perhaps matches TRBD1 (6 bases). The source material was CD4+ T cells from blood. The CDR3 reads CASRTDERGNQPQHF. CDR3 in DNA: TGTGCCAGTCGGACAGATGAGAGAGGCAATCAGCCCCAGCATTTT.